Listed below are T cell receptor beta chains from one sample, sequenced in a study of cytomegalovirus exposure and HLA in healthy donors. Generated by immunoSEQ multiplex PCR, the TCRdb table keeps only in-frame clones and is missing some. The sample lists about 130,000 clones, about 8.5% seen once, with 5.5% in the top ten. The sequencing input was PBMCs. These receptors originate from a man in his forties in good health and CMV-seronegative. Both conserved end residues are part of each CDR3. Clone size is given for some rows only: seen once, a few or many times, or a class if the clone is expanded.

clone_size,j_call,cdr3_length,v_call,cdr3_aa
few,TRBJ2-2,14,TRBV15,CATSRDGGPGELFF
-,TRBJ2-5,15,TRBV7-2,CASSWWTGIQETQYF
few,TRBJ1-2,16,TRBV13,CASSSMTGIIEYGYTF
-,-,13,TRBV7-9,CASRPSADYEQYF
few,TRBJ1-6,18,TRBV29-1,CSVEVPRDRGKVHSPLHF
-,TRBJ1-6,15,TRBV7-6,CASSLGDRSNSPLHF
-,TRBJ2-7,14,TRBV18,CASSPPTGGDEQYF
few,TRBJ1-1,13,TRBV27,CATMEGIGTEAFF
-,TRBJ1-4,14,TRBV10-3,CAISDSTGNEKLFF
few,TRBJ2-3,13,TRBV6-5,CASARGQVDTQYF
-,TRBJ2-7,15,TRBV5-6,CASSLALAPPYEQYF
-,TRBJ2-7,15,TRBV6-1,CASSGGLAGAYEQYF
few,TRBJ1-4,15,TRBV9,CASSVATGGIEKLFF
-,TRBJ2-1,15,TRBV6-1,CASSEAPGQGVEQFF
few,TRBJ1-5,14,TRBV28,CASRGQGFNQPQHF
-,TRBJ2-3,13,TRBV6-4,CASSGGASDTQYF
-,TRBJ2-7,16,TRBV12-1,CASSFETGATSYEQYF
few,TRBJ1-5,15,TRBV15,CATSRGWQGNQPQHF
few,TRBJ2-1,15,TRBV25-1,CASSRAGTVYNEQFF
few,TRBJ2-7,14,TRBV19,CASSIEDRGYEQYF
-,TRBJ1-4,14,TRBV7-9,CASSLAGANEKLFF
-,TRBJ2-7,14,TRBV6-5,CASSYGSMSDEQYF
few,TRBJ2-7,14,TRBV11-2,CASSLGGATYEQYF
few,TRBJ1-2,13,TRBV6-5,CASSYRGSNGYTF
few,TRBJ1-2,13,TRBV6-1,CASSSTANYGYTF
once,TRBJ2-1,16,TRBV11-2,CASSLSWTGGRNEQFF
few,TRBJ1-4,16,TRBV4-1,CASSPGGGTFNEKLFF
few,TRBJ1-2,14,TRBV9,CASSAQGAWEGYTF
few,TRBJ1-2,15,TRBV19,CASSIGEVPDYGYTF
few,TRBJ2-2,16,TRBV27,CASSLNRAGNTGELFF
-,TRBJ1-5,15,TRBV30,CAWSAPGQFNQPQHF
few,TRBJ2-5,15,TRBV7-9,CASSLLAEYQETQYF
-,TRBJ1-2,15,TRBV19,CASSHGTVLNYGYTF
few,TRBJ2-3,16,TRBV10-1,CASSESPTTSTDTQYF
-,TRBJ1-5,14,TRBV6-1,CASSELQENQPQHF
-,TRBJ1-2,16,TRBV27,CASSPQIGQANYGYTF
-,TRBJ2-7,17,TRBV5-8,CASSLGPSGAQTYEQYF
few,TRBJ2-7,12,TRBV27,CASSDQGLEQYF
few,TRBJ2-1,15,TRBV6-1,CASSEAGGSYNEQFF
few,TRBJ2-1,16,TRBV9,CASSVDSGGSYNEQFF
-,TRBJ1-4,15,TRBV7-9,CASSDPQGSNEKLFF